This T cell receptor (beta chain) was captured by sequencing in a study of blood T cell repertoires in COVID-19. CDR1 LGHDT and CDR2 YNNKEL come from the germline V gene (reference sequence). The CDR3 spans 15 residues. V shed 1 base and J 2 bases; nucleotides not matched to a gene: 3. The data were produced by immunoSEQ multiplex PCR, yet TCRdb's version contains in-frame clones alone and is incomplete. The data hold about 77,000 clones, with around 90% observed a single time. J is TRBJ1-2 and V is TRBV3-1 (or the pseudogene TRBV3-2); TRBD1 matches 8 bases. The sequencing sample was made of peripheral blood. The TCR comes from a woman older than 75 with active or convalescent COVID-19. The DNA of the CDR3 is TGTGCCAGCAGCCAAGGCAGGGGGCGGAACTATGGCTACACCTTC. The encoded protein is CASSQGRGRNYGYTF.